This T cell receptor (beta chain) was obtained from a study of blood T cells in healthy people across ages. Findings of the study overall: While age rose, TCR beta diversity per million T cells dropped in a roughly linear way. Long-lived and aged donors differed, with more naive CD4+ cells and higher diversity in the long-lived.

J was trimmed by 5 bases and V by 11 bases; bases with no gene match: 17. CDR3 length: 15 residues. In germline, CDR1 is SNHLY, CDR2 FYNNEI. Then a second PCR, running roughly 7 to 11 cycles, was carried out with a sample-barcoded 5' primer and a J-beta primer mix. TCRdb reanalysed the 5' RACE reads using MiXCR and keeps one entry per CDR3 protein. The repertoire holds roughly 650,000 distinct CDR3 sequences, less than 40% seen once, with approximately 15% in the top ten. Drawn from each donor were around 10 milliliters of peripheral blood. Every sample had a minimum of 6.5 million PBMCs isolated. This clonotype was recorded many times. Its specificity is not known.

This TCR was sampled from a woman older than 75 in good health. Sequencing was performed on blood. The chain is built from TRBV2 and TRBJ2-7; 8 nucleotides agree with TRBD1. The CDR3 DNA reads TGTGCCTCGCAAGTTGGAACCGGGACAGGCGACGAGCAGTACTTC. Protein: CASQVGTGTGDEQYF.